These 23 T cell receptor beta chains were all obtained from the same sample, sequenced in a study of Tregs in tolerant kidney transplant recipients. Sequencing used immunoSEQ multiplex PCR; TCRdb keeps in-frame clones, though not all of them. The sample includes some 240,000 clones, 65% to 85% of them seen just once. The sequencing input was CD4+ T cells from blood. These receptors were obtained from a human donor in good health.

There are a few counts of this clone. The CDR3 sequence: CATRGGDYPYF. The CDR3 DNA reads TGTGCCACCCGGGGGGGGGACTATCCGTATTTT. V is TRBV19 and J is TRBJ2-3, with 8 nucleotides matching TRBD2. The CDR3 has 11 residues. CDR1 is LNHDA, CDR2 SQIVND, per germline (reference sequence). The V gene end was trimmed by 10 bases and the J gene end by 14 bases; junction bases not matched to a gene: 11.

V usage is TRBV11-1 and J usage is TRBJ1-1, with no clear D. V shed 3 bases and J shed 4 bases, with 12 bases lying between them. The CDR3 runs to 14 residues. Looked up from germline, CDR1 is SGHAT and CDR2 is FQDESV (reference sequence). Here the CDR3 reads CASSFSRAPTEAFF. The CDR3 DNA reads TGTGCCAGCAGCTTTTCGCGGGCGCCCACTGAAGCTTTCTTT.

The J gene is TRBJ2-7, the V gene TRBV30; 9 nucleotides align to TRBD2. Unmatched junction bases numbered 11, after V lost 1 base and J lost 7 bases. CDR3 length equals 15 residues. Looked up from germline, CDR1 is GTSNPN and CDR2 is SVGIG (reference sequence). Written as DNA, the CDR3 is TGTGCCTGGAGTGCCCGAGTAGCGGGGGAGGTTGAGCAGTACTTC. Its translation: CAWSARVAGEVEQYF. The full variable domain, its missing parts supplied by reference TRBV30 and TRBJ2-7, is SQTIHQWPATLVQPVGSPLSLECTVEGTSNPNLYWYRQAAGRGLQLLFYSVGIGQISSEVPQNLSASRPQDRQFILSSKKLLLSDSGFYLCAWSARVAGEVEQYFGPGTRLTVT.

The chain is built from TRBV19 and TRBJ2-2; tentative D call: TRBD1 (5 bases). The germline CDR1 and CDR2 sequences are LNHDA and SQIVND (reference sequence). The CDR3 covers 14 residues. V was pared by 5 bases and J by 5 bases, with 12 bases between. The CDR3 loop reads CASSPLRDTGELFF. In DNA form, the CDR3 reads TGTGCCAGTAGTCCCCTCAGGGATACCGGGGAGCTGTTTTTT.

As for this clone: Without the conserved terminal phenylalanine or tryptophan, this CDR3 likely stems from a read error. This rearrangement joins TRBV7-9 to TRBJ2-7, with 7 nucleotides matching TRBD1. The CDR3 has 15 amino acids. Trimming removed 4 bases from V and 3 bases from J; junction bases left unmatched: 9. CDR1 is SEHNR and CDR2 is FQNEAQ in the germline V gene (reference sequence). The CDR3 nucleotides are TGTGCCAGCAGCTACGGACAGGACACTTACTACGAGCAGTACCTC. This gives the protein CASSYGQDTYYEQYL.

The chain uses TRBV12-2 and TRBJ2-1; TRBD2 was called by the table and not checked on the DNA. TRBV12-2 is a pseudogene locus. The CDR3 extends over 19 amino acids. The CDR3 sequence is CASRSRTSGRANSYNEQFF. DNA for the CDR3: TGTGCAAGTCGCTCACGGACTAGCGGGAGGGCGAACTCCTACAATGAGCAGTTCTTC.

The chain links TRBV19 to TRBJ2-2; TRBD1 might be the D (5 bases). The CDR3 consists of 14 residues. CDR1 is LNHDA and CDR2 is SQIVND in the germline V gene (reference sequence). V was trimmed by 6 bases and J by 8 bases, leaving 16 bases between them. The CDR3 DNA reads TGTGCCAGTAGGCCCCAGGGCAATTTAGGGGAGCTGTTTTTT. Translated: CASRPQGNLGELFF.

The gene calls are TRBV18 and TRBJ2-1; weak D call: TRBD2 (5 bases). The germline CDR1 and CDR2 sequences are KGHSH and LQKENI. The CDR3 length is 14 residues. V lost 3 bases and J 3 bases, leaving 9 bases between the germline ends. This CDR3 reads CASSPSGIYNEQFF. The CDR3 coding sequence is TGTGCCAGCTCACCCTCCGGGATCTACAATGAGCAGTTCTTC.

The chain links TRBV5-1 to TRBJ2-3; D ambiguous. Between the trimmed V and J ends, which lost 3 bases and 1 base, there was a span of 12 bases. The CDR3 has 15 residues. The germline V gene encodes CDR1 SGHRS and CDR2 YFSETQ. The CDR3 sequence is CASSSSPLGTDTQYF. CDR3 DNA: TGCGCCAGCAGCTCTTCTCCCTTGGGCACAGATACGCAGTATTTT.

The chain couples TRBV4-2 to TRBJ2-2; D is unresolved. The CDR3 spans 15 residues. Trimming removed 1 base at V and 3 bases at J, with 9 bases between. Germline V CDR1 and CDR2: LGHNA, YNFKEQ. CDR3 loop: CASSQGTADTGELFF. CDR3 nucleotide sequence: TGTGCCAGCAGCCAAGGGACGGCCGACACCGGGGAGCTGTTTTTT.

The chain combines TRBV18 with TRBJ1-5, with TRBD1 identical over 9 bases. The V gene end was trimmed by 2 bases and the J gene end by 0 bases; junction bases not matched to a gene: 11. CDR1 and CDR2 from the germline V gene are KGHSH and LQKENI. CDR3 length equals 19 residues. The CDR3 region is CASSPIHIRQGDSNQPQHF. CDR3 in DNA: TGTGCCAGCTCACCAATACATATACGACAGGGGGATAGCAATCAGCCCCAGCATTTT.

The V and J genes are TRBV27 and TRBJ2-5, with 7 bases lining up with TRBD2. The germline CDR1 and CDR2 sequences are MNHEY and SMNVEV (reference sequence). CDR3 length: 15 residues. The V and J ends lost 1 base and 3 bases, in that order; junction bases with no gene match: 5. CDR3 coding DNA: TGTGCCAGCAGTTTATTGAGTCTAGCGGAAGAGACCCAGTACTTC. Protein: CASSLLSLAEETQYF.

This rearrangement joins TRBV30 to TRBJ1-2; no clear D. In germline, CDR1 is GTSNPN, CDR2 SVGIG (reference sequence). This CDR3 spans 17 amino acids. Deletions cut 0 bases from V and 4 bases from J, with 21 bases between. CDR3 bases: TGTGCCTGGAGTGTATCCCGTGCCGTCGGAAGGACCTATGGCTACACCTTC. Translating gives CAWSVSRAVGRTYGYTF.

The chain combines TRBV5-6 with TRBJ2-5, with D perhaps matching TRBD1 (6 bases). Germline loops: CDR1 SGHDT, CDR2 YYEEEE. Trimming took off 0 bases at V and 3 bases at J, with 15 bases between the two ends. This CDR3 has 16 amino acids. This CDR3 reads CASSLDTGRVKETQYF. In nucleotides, the CDR3 is TGTGCCAGCAGCTTGGATACAGGGAGAGTAAAAGAGACCCAGTACTTC. The whole variable domain, remainder taken from reference TRBV5-6 and TRBJ2-5, is DAGVTQSPTHLIKTRGQQVTLRCSPKSGHDTVSWYQQALGQGPQFIFQYYEEEERQRGNFPDRFSGHQFPNYSSELNVNALLLGDSALYLCASSLDTGRVKETQYFGPGTRLLVL.

The rearrangement joins TRBV5-1 to TRBJ1-2; the D gene is possibly TRBD1 (6 bases). The ends were cut back, 1 base at V and 0 bases at J, with 13 bases in the middle. Germline V gives CDR1 SGHRS, CDR2 YFSETQ. This CDR3 contains 16 residues. CDR3: CASSLLGTPANYGYTF. The CDR3 DNA reads TGCGCCAGCAGCTTGTTGGGGACACCTGCTAACTATGGCTACACCTTC.

The rearrangement uses TRBV6-5 and TRBJ1-5; D not resolved. CDR1 and CDR2 from the germline V gene are MNHEY and SVGAGI. There are 14 residues in the CDR3. Trimming stripped 5 bases from V and 5 bases from J, with 13 bases between. In DNA, the CDR3 is TGTGCCAGCAGTGAAAACGGAAGGGATCAGCCCCAGCATTTT. This encodes CASSENGRDQPQHF.

The chain is built from TRBV5-1 and TRBJ1-1, with D possibly TRBD1 on 6 matching bases. There are 16 residues in the CDR3. Trimming took off 2 bases at V and 0 bases at J, with 14 bases between the two ends. From germline, CDR1 is SGHRS and CDR2 YFSETQ. The chain's CDR3 is CASSLGRGTMNTEAFF. Written as DNA, the CDR3 is TGCGCCAGCAGCTTAGGCAGGGGCACCATGAACACTGAAGCTTTCTTT.

In nucleotides, the CDR3 is TGCGCCAGCAGTCGGCAGGGGGCTTCTGGAAACACCATATATTTT. Protein: CASSRQGASGNTIYF. V usage is TRBV5-1 and J usage is TRBJ1-3, with 8 bases identical to TRBD1. V trimming: 5 bases; J trimming: 1 base; junction bases outside the gene matches: 5. Germline CDR1 is SGHRS and CDR2 is YFSETQ. CDR3 size: 15 residues.

V is TRBV10-3 and J is TRBJ2-2; TRBD1 matches 8 bases. The CDR3 length is 14 residues. Germline CDR1 ENHRY, CDR2 SYGVKD. V shed 7 bases, J shed 0 bases, and the junction held 1 base outside the gene matches. CDR3 loop: CAIKQGANTGELFF. In nucleotides, the CDR3 is TGTGCCATCAAACAGGGGGCGAACACCGGGGAGCTGTTTTTT.

J is TRBJ2-5 and V is TRBV7-2; possibly TRBD2 for D (6 bases). The CDR3 runs to 15 residues. Trimming pared 5 bases from V and 5 bases from J, leaving 18 bases between. In germline, CDR1 is SGHTA, CDR2 FQGNSA. The CDR3 spells CASSPVYGGRETQYF. In nucleotides, the CDR3 is TGTGCCAGCAGCCCCGTATACGGGGGTCGGGAGACCCAGTACTTC.

V usage is TRBV11-2 and J usage is TRBJ2-7, with 7 bases lining up with TRBD1. The germline V gene has CDR1 SGHAT and CDR2 FQNNGV. With V trimmed by 0 bases and J by 7 bases, 3 bases remained unmatched. The length of the CDR3 is 13 residues. CDR3 region: CASSLDRGQEQYF. CDR3 sequence (DNA): TGTGCCAGCAGCTTAGATAGGGGACAGGAGCAGTACTTC.

This chain joins TRBV5-6 and TRBJ2-7; no definite D call. Between the trimmed V and J ends, which lost 0 bases and 2 bases, there was a span of 3 bases. The CDR3 is 12 residues long. Per germline, CDR1 SGHDT and CDR2 YYEEEE. Here the CDR3 reads CASSLAAYEQYF. Here the CDR3 DNA reads TGTGCCAGCAGCTTGGCAGCCTACGAGCAGTACTTC.

The chain is built from TRBV5-1 and TRBJ2-5, with TRBD2 identical over 8 bases. The CDR3 totals 15 residues. The germline V gene encodes CDR1 SGHRS and CDR2 YFSETQ. V dropped 0 bases and J dropped 1; count of bases not matched to a gene: 2. Written as DNA, the CDR3 is TGCGCCAGCAGCTTGGTGGCGGGGGGCCAAGAGACCCAGTACTTC. This translates into CASSLVAGGQETQYF.